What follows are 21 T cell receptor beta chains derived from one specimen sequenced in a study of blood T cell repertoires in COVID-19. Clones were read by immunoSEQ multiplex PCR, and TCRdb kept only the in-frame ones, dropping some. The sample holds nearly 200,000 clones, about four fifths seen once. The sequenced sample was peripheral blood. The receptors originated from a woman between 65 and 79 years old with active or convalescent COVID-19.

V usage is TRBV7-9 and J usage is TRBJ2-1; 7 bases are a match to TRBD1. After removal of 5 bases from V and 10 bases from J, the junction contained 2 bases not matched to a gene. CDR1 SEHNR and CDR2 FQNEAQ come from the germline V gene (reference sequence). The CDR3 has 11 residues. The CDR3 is CASSLTGEQFF. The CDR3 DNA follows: TGTGCCAGCAGCCTGACAGGGGAGCAGTTCTTC.

CDR3 sequence: CASSFGLAGGETQYF. As DNA, the CDR3 is TGTGCCAGCAGCTTTGGTCTAGCGGGAGGAGAGACCCAGTACTTC. V usage is TRBV7-2 and J usage is TRBJ2-5; 11 bases are shared with TRBD2. The V gene end was trimmed by 3 bases and the J gene end by 4 bases; junction bases not matched to a gene: 4. Germline values: CDR1 SGHTA, CDR2 FQGNSA. The CDR3 covers 15 residues.

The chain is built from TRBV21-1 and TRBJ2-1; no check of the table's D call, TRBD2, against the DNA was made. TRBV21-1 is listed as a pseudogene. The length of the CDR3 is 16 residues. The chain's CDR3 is CASSLGGTTKHNEQFF. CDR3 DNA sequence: TGTGCCAGCAGCCTGGGTGGGACTACAAAACACAATGAGCAGTTCTTC.

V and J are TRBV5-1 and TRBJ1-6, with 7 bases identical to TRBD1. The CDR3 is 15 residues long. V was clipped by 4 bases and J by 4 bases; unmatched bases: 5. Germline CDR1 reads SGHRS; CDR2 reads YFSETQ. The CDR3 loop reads CASSIGTAYNSPLHF. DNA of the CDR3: TGCGCCAGCAGCATCGGGACAGCATATAATTCACCCCTCCACTTT.

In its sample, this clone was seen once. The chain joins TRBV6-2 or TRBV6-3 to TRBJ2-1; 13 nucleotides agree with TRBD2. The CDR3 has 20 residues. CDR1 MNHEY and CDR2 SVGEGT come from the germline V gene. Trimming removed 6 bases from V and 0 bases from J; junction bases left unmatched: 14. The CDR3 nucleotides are TGTGCCAGCAGCCGAATACTAGCGGGAGGGCTCAGAAGCTCCTACAATGAGCAGTTCTTC. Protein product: CASSRILAGGLRSSYNEQFF.

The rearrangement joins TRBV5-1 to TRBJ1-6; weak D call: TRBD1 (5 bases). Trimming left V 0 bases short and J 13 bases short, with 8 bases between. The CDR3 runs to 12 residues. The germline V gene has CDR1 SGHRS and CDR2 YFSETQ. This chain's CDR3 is CASSLAKGPLHF. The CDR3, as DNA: TGCGCCAGCAGCTTGGCCAAGGGGCCCCTCCACTTT.

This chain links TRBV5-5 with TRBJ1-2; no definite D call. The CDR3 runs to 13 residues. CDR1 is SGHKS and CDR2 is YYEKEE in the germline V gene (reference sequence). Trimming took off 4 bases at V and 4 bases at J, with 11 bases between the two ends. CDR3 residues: CASSPPPSYGYTF. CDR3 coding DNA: TGTGCCAGCAGCCCTCCGCCGAGCTATGGCTACACCTTC.

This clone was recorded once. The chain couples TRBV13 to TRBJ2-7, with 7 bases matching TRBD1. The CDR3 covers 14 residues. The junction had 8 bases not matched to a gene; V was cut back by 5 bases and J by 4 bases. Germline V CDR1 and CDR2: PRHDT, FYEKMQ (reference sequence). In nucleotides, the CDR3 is TGTGCCAGCAGCATCCGACAGGGACCTTACGAGCAGTACTTC. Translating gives CASSIRQGPYEQYF.

The CDR3 sequence: CASSVTGINEQFF. DNA of the CDR3: TGTGCCAGCAGTGTTACAGGGATCAATGAGCAGTTCTTC. The chain employs TRBV3-1 (or the pseudogene TRBV3-2) and TRBJ2-1; D might be TRBD1 (6 bases). Trimming took off 6 bases at V and 6 bases at J, with 12 bases between the two ends. CDR1 is LGHDT, CDR2 YNNKEL, per germline (reference sequence). The length of the CDR3 is 13 residues.

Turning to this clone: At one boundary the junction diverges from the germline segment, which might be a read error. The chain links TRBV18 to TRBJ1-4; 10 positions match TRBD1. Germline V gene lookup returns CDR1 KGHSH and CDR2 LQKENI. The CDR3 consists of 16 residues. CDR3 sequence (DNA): TGTGCCAGCTCACTGACCGGGACAGGGGATAATGGAAAACTGTTTTTT. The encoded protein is CASSLTGTGDNGKLFF.

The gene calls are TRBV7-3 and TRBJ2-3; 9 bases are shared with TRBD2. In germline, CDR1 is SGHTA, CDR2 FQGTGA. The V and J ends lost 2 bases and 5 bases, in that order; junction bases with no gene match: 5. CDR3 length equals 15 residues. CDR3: CASSLAGGLRDTQYF. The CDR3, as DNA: TGTGCCAGCAGCTTAGCGGGAGGGTTGCGAGATACGCAGTATTTT.

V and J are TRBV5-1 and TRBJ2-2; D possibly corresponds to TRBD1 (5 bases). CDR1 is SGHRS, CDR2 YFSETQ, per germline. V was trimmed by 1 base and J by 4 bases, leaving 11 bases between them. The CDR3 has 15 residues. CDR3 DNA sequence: TGCGCCAGCAGCTTGCCAGGGTACGTCACCGGGGAGCTGTTTTTT. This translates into CASSLPGYVTGELFF.

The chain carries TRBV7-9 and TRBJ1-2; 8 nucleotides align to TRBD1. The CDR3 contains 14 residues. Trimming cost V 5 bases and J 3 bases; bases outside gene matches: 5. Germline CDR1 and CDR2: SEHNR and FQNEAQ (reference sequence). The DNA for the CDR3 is TGTGCCAGCAGCCCGACAGGGGTGGACTATGGCTACACCTTC. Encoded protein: CASSPTGVDYGYTF.

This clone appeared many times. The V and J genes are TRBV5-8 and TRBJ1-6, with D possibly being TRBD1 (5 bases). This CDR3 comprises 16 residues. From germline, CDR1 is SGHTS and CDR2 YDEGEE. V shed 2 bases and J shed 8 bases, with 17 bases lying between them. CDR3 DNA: TGTGCCAGCAGCTTTAGATCCGGGAGAGGGGATTCACCCCTCCACTTT. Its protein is CASSFRSGRGDSPLHF.

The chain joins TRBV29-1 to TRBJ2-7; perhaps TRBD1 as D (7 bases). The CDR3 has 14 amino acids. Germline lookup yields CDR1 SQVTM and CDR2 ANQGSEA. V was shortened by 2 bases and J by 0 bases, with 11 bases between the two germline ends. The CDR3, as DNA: TGCAGCGTTGAATCAGGGGGGAGCTCCTACGAGCAGTACTTC. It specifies CSVESGGSSYEQYF.

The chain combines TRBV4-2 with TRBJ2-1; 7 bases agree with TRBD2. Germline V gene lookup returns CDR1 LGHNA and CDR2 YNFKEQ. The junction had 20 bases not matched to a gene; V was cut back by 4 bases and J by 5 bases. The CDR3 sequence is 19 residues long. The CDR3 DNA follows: TGTGCCAGCAGCCGGAGGTCGACGGGTCCATCTGGGGGGGACAATGAGCAGTTCTTC. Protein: CASSRRSTGPSGGDNEQFF.

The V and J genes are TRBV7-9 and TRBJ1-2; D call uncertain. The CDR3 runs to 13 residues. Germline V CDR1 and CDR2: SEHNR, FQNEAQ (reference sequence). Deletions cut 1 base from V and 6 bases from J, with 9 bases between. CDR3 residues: CASSLDGYNGYTF. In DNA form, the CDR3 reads TGTGCCAGCAGCTTAGACGGGTATAATGGCTACACCTTC.

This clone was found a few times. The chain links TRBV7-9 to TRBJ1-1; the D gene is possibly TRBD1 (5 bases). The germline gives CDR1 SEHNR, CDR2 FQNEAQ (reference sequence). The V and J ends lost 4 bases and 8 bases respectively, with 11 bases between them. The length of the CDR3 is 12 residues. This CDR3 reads CASSSDKPEAFF. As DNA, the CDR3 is TGTGCCAGCAGCTCGGACAAGCCCGAAGCTTTCTTT.

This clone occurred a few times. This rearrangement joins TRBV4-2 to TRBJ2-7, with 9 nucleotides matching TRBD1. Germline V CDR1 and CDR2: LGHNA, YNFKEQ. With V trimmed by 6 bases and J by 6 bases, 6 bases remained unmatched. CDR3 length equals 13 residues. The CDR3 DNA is TGTGCCAGCAGGTCGGGACAGGGAGGCGAGCAGTACTTC. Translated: CASRSGQGGEQYF.

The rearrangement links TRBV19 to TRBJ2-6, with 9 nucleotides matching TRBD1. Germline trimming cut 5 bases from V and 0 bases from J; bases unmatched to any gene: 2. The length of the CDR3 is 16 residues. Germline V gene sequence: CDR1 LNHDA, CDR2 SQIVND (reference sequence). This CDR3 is CASSGTGSSGANVLTF. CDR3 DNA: TGTGCCAGTAGTGGGACAGGGAGCTCTGGGGCCAACGTCCTGACTTTC.

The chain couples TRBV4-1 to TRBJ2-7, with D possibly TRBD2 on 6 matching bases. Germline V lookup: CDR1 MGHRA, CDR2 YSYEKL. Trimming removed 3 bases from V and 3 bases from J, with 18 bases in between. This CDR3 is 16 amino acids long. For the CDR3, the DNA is TGCGCCAGCAGCCAGGTACTAGCTCAAGGCGTCTACGAGCAGTACTTC. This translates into CASSQVLAQGVYEQYF.